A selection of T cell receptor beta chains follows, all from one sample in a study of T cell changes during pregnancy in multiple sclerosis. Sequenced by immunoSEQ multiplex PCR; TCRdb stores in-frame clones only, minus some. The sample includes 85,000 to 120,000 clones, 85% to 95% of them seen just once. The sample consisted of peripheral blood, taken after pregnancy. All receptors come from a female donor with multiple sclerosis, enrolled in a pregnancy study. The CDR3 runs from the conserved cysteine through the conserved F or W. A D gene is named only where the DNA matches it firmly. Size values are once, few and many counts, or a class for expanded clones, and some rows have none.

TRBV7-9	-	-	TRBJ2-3	CASSALGGEGDTQYF	TGTGCCAGCAGCGCCCTGGGGGGTGAAGGAGATACGCAGTATTTT
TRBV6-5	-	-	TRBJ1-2	CASSSRVNYGYTF	TGTGCCAGCAGTTCTCGGGTCAACTATGGCTACACCTTC
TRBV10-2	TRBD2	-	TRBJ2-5	CASRTSGRETQYF	TGCGCCAGCAGGACTAGCGGGAGGGAGACCCAGTACTTC
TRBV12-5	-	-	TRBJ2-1	CASGLRQGPYNEQFF	TGTGCTAGTGGTTTGCGGCAGGGCCCCTACAATGAGCAGTTCTTC
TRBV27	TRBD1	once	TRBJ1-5	CASRSTGYNQPQHF	TGTGCCAGCAGATCGACAGGGTACAATCAGCCCCAGCATTTT
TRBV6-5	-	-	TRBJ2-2	CASTQEGYTGELFF	TGTGCCAGCACTCAAGAGGGATACACCGGGGAGCTGTTTTTT
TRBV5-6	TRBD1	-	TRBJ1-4	CASSLGTGREKLFF	TGTGCCAGCAGCTTAGGGACAGGGCGGGAAAAACTGTTTTTT
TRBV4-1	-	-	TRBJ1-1	CASSQGEMNTEAFF	TGCGCCAGCAGCCAAGGGGAGATGAACACTGAAGCTTTCTTT
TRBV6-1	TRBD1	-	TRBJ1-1	CASPPTGNLFTEAFF	TGTGCCAGTCCACCGACAGGGAATTTATTCACTGAAGCTTTCTTT
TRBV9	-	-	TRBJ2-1	CASSVSRALLNEQFF	TGTGCCAGCAGCGTATCCAGGGCCCTTCTCAATGAGCAGTTCTTC
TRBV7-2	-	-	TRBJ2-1	CASSSTSPTYNEQFF	TGTGCCAGCAGCTCAACTAGTCCTACCTACAATGAGCAGTTCTTC